Following are 9 T cell receptor beta chains from one sample sequenced in a study of cytomegalovirus exposure and HLA in healthy donors. Primers included in the PCR were 60 Vbeta and 13 Jbeta primers. The method was immunoSEQ multiplex PCR; TCRdb's version includes in-frame clones alone and lacks a portion of them. The sample shows approximately 140,000 clones, 80% of them seen only once. The sample was PBMCs. All receptors come from a male donor in good health and CMV-seropositive.

The rearrangement links TRBV7-2 to TRBJ2-5, with 7 bases lining up with TRBD1. TRBJ2-7 explains the end of the DNA better; the J call may be wrong. Germline CDR1 SGHTA, CDR2 FQGNSA. The CDR3 consists of 15 residues. CDR3 DNA sequence: TGTGCCAGCAGCTTATATCGGGACAGAGCCTACGAGCAGTACTTC. Residues: CASSLYRDRAYEQYF.

V usage is TRBV10-1 and J usage is TRBJ2-1, with 10 bases identical to TRBD1. V trimming: 2 bases; J trimming: 7 bases; junction bases outside the gene matches: 2. CDR3 length: 14 amino acids. Germline V gene sequence: CDR1 WNHNN, CDR2 SYGVQD (reference sequence). The CDR3 DNA reads TGCGCCAGCAGTGAGGGACAGGGGGTAAATGAGCAGTTCTTC. Its translation is CASSEGQGVNEQFF.

The chain combines TRBV11-2 with TRBJ2-3; TRBD1 aligns across 8 bases. Trimming cost V 7 bases and J 2 bases; bases outside gene matches: 5. The CDR3 has 14 residues. Germline CDR1 is SGHAT and CDR2 is FQNNGV. The CDR3 sequence: CASKQGAFTDTQYF. CDR3 sequence (DNA): TGTGCCAGCAAGCAGGGGGCCTTCACAGATACGCAGTATTTT.

The chain employs TRBV25-1 and TRBJ2-2; D unclear. Germline-derived CDR1 and CDR2 are MGHDK and SYGVNS. The V and J ends lost 0 bases and 2 bases respectively, with 7 bases between them. The CDR3 consists of 15 residues. The CDR3 protein is CASSEYPTNTGELFF. CDR3 DNA: TGTGCCAGCAGTGAATACCCTACCAACACCGGGGAGCTGTTTTTT. The full variable domain, its missing parts supplied by reference TRBV25-1 and TRBJ2-2, is EADIYQTPRYLVIGTGKKITLECSQTMGHDKMYWYQQDPGMELHLIHYSYGVNSTEKGDLSSESTVSRIRTEHFPLTLESARPSHTSQYLCASSEYPTNTGELFFGEGSRLTVL.

This chain links TRBV6-5 with TRBJ2-5, with 11 bases lining up with TRBD2. Germline lookup yields CDR1 MNHEY and CDR2 SVGAGI. V was pared by 4 bases and J by 6 bases, with 7 bases of the junction left unmatched. This CDR3 region has 15 residues. The CDR3 DNA reads as TGTGCCAGCAGTTCCTATAGCGGGGGGGCGAAGACCCAGTACTTC. Its translation: CASSSYSGGAKTQYF.

The chain carries TRBV15 and TRBJ2-3, with 8 nucleotides matching TRBD1. The CDR3 contains 14 residues. The V and J ends lost 3 bases and 3 bases, in that order; junction bases with no gene match: 2. Germline CDR1 LNHNV, CDR2 YYDKDF (reference sequence). The CDR3 region is CATSRDRATDTQYF. The DNA of the CDR3 is TGTGCCACCAGCAGGGACAGGGCTACAGATACGCAGTATTTT. Based on the CDR3 plus reference TRBV15 and TRBJ2-3, the full variable domain is DAMVIQNPRYQVTQFGKPVTLSCSQTLNHNVMYWYQQKSSQAPKLLFHYYDKDFNNEADTPDNFQSRRPNTSFCFLDIRSPGLGDTAMYLCATSRDRATDTQYFGPGTRLTVL.

This sequence joins TRBV7-9 and TRBJ1-1; D not certain. The CDR3 spans 14 residues. Germline V gene data show CDR1 as SEHNR and CDR2 as FQNEAQ (reference sequence). Trimming removed 2 bases at V and 1 base at J, with 8 bases between. The CDR3 here is CASSLSGSNTEAFF. CDR3 bases: TGTGCCAGCAGCTTAAGCGGGTCGAACACTGAAGCTTTCTTT.

Here the CDR3 DNA reads TGTGCCAGCACGGGTAGTAGACGGGAAAAACTGTTTTTT. Amino acids: CASTGSRREKLFF. The chain couples TRBV2 to TRBJ1-4; D remains unclear. The CDR3 covers 13 residues. The V gene's germline CDR1 is SNHLY and CDR2 FYNNEI. V was clipped by 7 bases and J by 8 bases, with 14 bases between them.

The chain joins TRBV14 to TRBJ2-2, with 9 positions matching TRBD1. The CDR3 consists of 18 residues. Germline V CDR1 and CDR2: SGHDN, FVKESK. Trimming removed 0 bases from V and 6 bases from J; junction bases left unmatched: 11. In nucleotides, the CDR3 is TGTGCCAGCAGCCAAGACGGACAGGGGAGATCGGGGGCCGGGGAGCTGTTTTTT. As protein: CASSQDGQGRSGAGELFF. Looking up the rest from reference TRBV14 and TRBJ2-2 gives the full variable domain: EAGVTQFPSHSVIEKGQTVTLRCDPISGHDNLYWYRRVMGKEIKFLLHFVKESKQDESGMPNNRFLAERTGGTYSTLKVQPAELEDSGVYFCASSQDGQGRSGAGELFFGEGSRLTVL.